Listed here are 3 T cell receptor beta chains from one sample, sequenced in a study of blood T cell repertoires in COVID-19. Assay: immunoSEQ multiplex PCR; the TCRdb copy retains only in-frame clones and omits some. The sample has 90,000 to 150,000 clones, approximately 80% seen once; the top ten hold 3% to 4.5%. Sequencing was done on a sample of peripheral blood. The receptors stem from a woman older than 75 with acute or convalescent COVID-19.

This rearrangement joins TRBV11-2 to TRBJ1-1; TRBD1 matches at 9 bases. V lost 3 bases to trimming and J lost 10 bases; unmatched junction nucleotides: 12. From germline, CDR1 is SGHAT and CDR2 FQNNGV. The CDR3 covers 15 residues. The CDR3 DNA reads as TGTGCCAGCAGCTTGACAGGGGGTGAGTTTGGAGGAGCTTTCTTT. Amino acids: CASSLTGGEFGGAFF.

The chain joins TRBV7-8 to TRBJ2-5, with 8 bases that match TRBD2. The V gene's germline CDR1 is SGHVS and CDR2 FQNEAQ. The V segment lost 5 bases and the J segment 9 bases; nucleotides outside the gene matches: 5. The CDR3 has 12 residues. CDR3 DNA sequence: TGTGCCAGCAGCGGAGCGGGAGTGGCCCAGTACTTC. Its protein product is CASSGAGVAQYF.

The J gene is TRBJ2-1, the V gene TRBV12-3 or TRBV12-4; a possible D gene is TRBD2 (5 bases). CDR3 size: 13 residues. V was cut by 6 bases and J by 6 bases, with 12 bases left in between. CDR3 nucleotide sequence: TGTGCCAGCAGCCCGGGGAGAACCAATGAGCAGTTCTTC. It is translated as CASSPGRTNEQFF.